The next 14 T cell receptor beta chains were all read from a single sample in a study of blood T cell repertoires in COVID-19. Measured with immunoSEQ multiplex PCR; TCRdb has only the in-frame clones, and not every one. In the table there are roughly 70,000 clones, around 85% of which are singletons. The sample was peripheral blood. These TCRs come from a woman of 80 years or more with acute or convalescent COVID-19.

J is TRBJ2-7 and V is TRBV28; TRBD1 matches 7 bases. The J segment lost 3 bases and the V segment lost 8 bases, leaving 7 bases of the junction unmatched. Germline lookup yields CDR1 MDHEN and CDR2 SYDVKM. The CDR3 spans 13 residues. The CDR3 region is CASGRDSFYEQYF. The CDR3 coding sequence is TGTGCCAGCGGTCGGGACAGTTTCTACGAGCAGTACTTC.

This clone appeared a few times. The genes are TRBV2 and TRBJ1-1; D may be TRBD1 (6 bases). V lost 5 bases to trimming and J lost 5 bases, with 12 bases between them. The germline CDR1 and CDR2 sequences are SNHLY and FYNNEI. The CDR3 extends over 13 amino acids. CDR3 in amino acids: CASSLHRDTEAFF. The CDR3 DNA sequence: TGTGCCAGCAGTCTTCACAGGGATACTGAAGCTTTCTTT.

The chain joins TRBV6-5 to TRBJ1-2, with D possibly being TRBD1 (6 bases). CDR3 size: 12 residues. Germline V gene lookup returns CDR1 MNHEY and CDR2 SVGAGI. Deletions cut 7 bases from V and 8 bases from J, with 14 bases between. The CDR3 region is CASTGDIGGYTF. CDR3 nucleotides: TGTGCCAGCACCGGGGACATCGGAGGCTACACCTTC.

The chain links TRBV3-1 (or the pseudogene TRBV3-2) to TRBJ2-1; D not certain. Germline CDR1 is LGHDT and CDR2 is YNNKEL (reference sequence). The CDR3 length is 12 residues. Between the trimmed V and J ends, which lost 7 bases and 9 bases, there was a span of 13 bases. The CDR3 DNA is TGTGCCAGCACAGGCCCCTTTGGTGAGCAGTTCTTC. Protein product: CASTGPFGEQFF.

The chain joins TRBV6-2 or TRBV6-3 to TRBJ2-6; D is unresolved. The CDR3 runs 12 residues. Trimming shortened V by 5 bases and J by 4 bases, and 3 bases separated the two germline ends. The germline V gene encodes CDR1 MNHEY and CDR2 SVGEGT. The CDR3 nucleotides are TGTGCCAGCAGTCTAGGGGCCAACGTCCTGACTTTC. Encoded protein: CASSLGANVLTF.

V gene TRBV10-3 combines with J gene TRBJ2-4; TRBD1 matches at 9 bases. This CDR3 contains 15 residues. The germline gives CDR1 ENHRY, CDR2 SYGVKD. V shed 3 bases, J shed 6 bases, and the junction held 6 bases outside the gene matches. CDR3 in DNA: TGTGCCATCAGTGACTCGGGACAGGGTAGAAACATTCAGTACTTC. It codes for CAISDSGQGRNIQYF.

V and J are TRBV6-5 and TRBJ1-1; 8 bases map to TRBD1. The germline V gene has CDR1 MNHEY and CDR2 SVGAGI. Trimming removed 5 bases from V and 6 bases from J; junction bases left unmatched: 8. This CDR3 region has 14 residues. The DNA of the CDR3 is TGTGCCAGCAGTCGAGGACAGGGCGGCTCTGAAGCTTTCTTT. Encoded protein: CASSRGQGGSEAFF.

V and J are TRBV11-2 and TRBJ2-4; 7 nucleotides line up with TRBD2. The CDR3 sequence is 15 residues long. V lost 6 bases to trimming and J lost 0 bases; unmatched junction nucleotides: 5. Germline V gene lookup returns CDR1 SGHAT and CDR2 FQNNGV. The CDR3: CASSPTGGAKNIQYF. The CDR3 bases are TGTGCCAGCAGTCCTACGGGGGGAGCCAAAAACATTCAGTACTTC.

The V and J genes are TRBV6-1 and TRBJ2-7; D is ambiguous. The CDR3 is made up of 12 amino acids. Looked up from germline, CDR1 is MNHNS and CDR2 is SASEGT. The ends were cut back, 2 bases at V and 3 bases at J, with 5 bases in the middle. In DNA, the CDR3 is TGTGCCAGCAGTGAATCTCTCTACGAGCAGTACTTC. Protein sequence: CASSESLYEQYF.

The chain recombines TRBV4-1 with TRBJ1-6; 7 bases are shared with TRBD1. Germline trimming cut 4 bases from V and 10 bases from J; bases unmatched to any gene: 7. This CDR3 contains 14 residues. The germline CDR1 and CDR2 sequences are MGHRA and YSYEKL. Written as DNA, the CDR3 is TGCGCCAGCAGCCCGACAGGGCCGGCATCACCCCTCCACTTT. It yields the protein CASSPTGPASPLHF.

This clone was seen a few times. The V gene is TRBV28, the J gene TRBJ1-2; a weak D match, TRBD1 (6 bases). Trimming shortened V by 5 bases and J by 10 bases, and 17 bases separated the two germline ends. Germline CDR1 reads MDHEN; CDR2 reads SYDVKM. This CDR3 region has 13 residues. CDR3 protein: CASSPLLDRSYTF. As DNA, the CDR3 is TGTGCCAGCAGTCCTCTCCTCGACAGGTCCTACACCTTC.

The chain couples TRBV5-1 to TRBJ2-3, with 9 bases fitting TRBD2. Germline-derived CDR1 and CDR2 are SGHRS and YFSETQ. The CDR3 runs to 16 residues. The J segment lost 4 bases and the V segment lost 4 bases, leaving 10 bases of the junction unmatched. The DNA of the CDR3 is TGCGCCAGCAGCAATGCCCCTAGCGGGGTCGCAGATACGCAGTATTTT. Residues: CASSNAPSGVADTQYF.

The genes are TRBV28 and TRBJ1-6; D may be TRBD1 (6 bases). This CDR3 is 15 amino acids long. CDR1 MDHEN and CDR2 SYDVKM come from the germline V gene. Trimming took 6 bases from V and 5 from J, leaving 14 bases between them. The CDR3 coding sequence is TGTGCCAGCAGGTACTCACAGGGAGATAATTCACCCCTCCACTTT. Translating gives CASRYSQGDNSPLHF.

The chain is built from TRBV7-2 and TRBJ1-5, with 9 bases aligning to TRBD1. V was clipped by 1 base and J by 4 bases; unmatched bases: 5. This CDR3 region has 16 residues. Germline-derived CDR1 and CDR2 are SGHTA and FQGNSA. The DNA for the CDR3 is TGTGCCAGCAGCTTAGAAGGACAGGGGCTGAATCAGCCCCAGCATTTT. This encodes CASSLEGQGLNQPQHF.